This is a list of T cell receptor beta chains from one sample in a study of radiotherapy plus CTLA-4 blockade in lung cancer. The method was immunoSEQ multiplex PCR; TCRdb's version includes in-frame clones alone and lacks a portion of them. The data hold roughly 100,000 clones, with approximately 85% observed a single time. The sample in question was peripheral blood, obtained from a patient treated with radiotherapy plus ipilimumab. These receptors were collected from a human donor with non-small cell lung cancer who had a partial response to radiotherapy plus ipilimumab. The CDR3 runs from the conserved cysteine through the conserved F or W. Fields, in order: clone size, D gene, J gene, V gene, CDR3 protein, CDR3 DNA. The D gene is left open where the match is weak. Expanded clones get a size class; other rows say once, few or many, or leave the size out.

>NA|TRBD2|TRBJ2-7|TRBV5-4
CASSQTSGTPYEQYF
TGTGCCAGCAGCCAGACTAGCGGGACCCCCTACGAGCAGTACTTC
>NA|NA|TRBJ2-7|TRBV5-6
CASSLMGRAYEQYF
TGTGCCAGCAGCTTGATGGGCAGGGCCTACGAGCAGTACTTC
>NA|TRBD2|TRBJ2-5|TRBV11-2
CASSLGVGGERETQYF
TGTGCCAGCAGCTTAGGGGTGGGAGGGGAGAGGGAGACCCAGTACTTC
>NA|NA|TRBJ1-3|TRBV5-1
CASSFDSSGNTIYF
TGCGCCAGCAGCTTCGACAGCTCTGGAAACACCATATATTTT
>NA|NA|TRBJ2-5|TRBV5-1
CASSLLGQEETQYF
TGCGCCAGCAGCTTGTTGGGCCAGGAAGAGACCCAGTACTTC
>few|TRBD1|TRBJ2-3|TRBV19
CASSRTGIYTDTQYF
TGTGCCAGTAGTCGGACAGGGATTTACACAGATACGCAGTATTTT
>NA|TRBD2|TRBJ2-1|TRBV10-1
CASSELTSRTANEQFF
TGCGCCAGCAGTGAGTTGACTAGCCGTACGGCGAATGAGCAGTTCTTC
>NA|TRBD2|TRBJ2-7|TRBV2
CASRTTSGPYEQYF
TGTGCCAGCAGAACGACTAGCGGTCCCTACGAGCAGTACTTC
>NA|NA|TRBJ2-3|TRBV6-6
CASSYSSGTQYF
TGTGCCAGCAGTTACTCGTCGGGTACGCAGTATTTT
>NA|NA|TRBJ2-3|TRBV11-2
CASSFRRMSTDTQYF
TGTGCCAGCAGCTTCCGTAGAATGAGCACAGATACGCAGTATTTT
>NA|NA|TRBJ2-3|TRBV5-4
CASTYPGQGTDTQYF
TGTGCCAGCACCTATCCGGGACAAGGCACAGATACGCAGTATTTT
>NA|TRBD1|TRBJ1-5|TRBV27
CASSLGRGTGQPQHF
TGTGCCAGCAGTTTAGGTCGGGGGACAGGGCAGCCCCAGCATTTT
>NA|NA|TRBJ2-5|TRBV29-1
CSVEVGAETQYF
TGCAGCGTTGAAGTAGGAGCGGAGACCCAGTACTTC
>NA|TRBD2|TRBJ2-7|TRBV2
CASASGRTYEQYF
TGTGCCAGTGCTAGCGGGAGGACCTACGAGCAGTACTTC
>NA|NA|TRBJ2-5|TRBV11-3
CASSLDSQPQETQYF
TGTGCCAGCAGCTTAGATAGCCAGCCCCAAGAGACCCAGTACTTC
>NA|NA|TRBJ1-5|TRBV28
CASSFKSDSNQPQHF
TGTGCCAGCAGTTTCAAGAGTGATAGCAATCAGCCCCAGCATTTT